A selection of T cell receptor beta chains follows, all from one sample in a study of shared clonotypes between healthy human individuals. Libraries were prepared by immunoSEQ multiplex PCR; TCRdb keeps only in-frame clonotypes and omits some of them. Of approximately 500,000 clones listed, roughly 80% were seen once; the top ten hold 9.5% to 15%. Material: PBMCs. All receptors derive from a woman aged 35 to 49 in good health. Some clones in this sample may be carry-over from other donors' samples. CDR3s include the opening cysteine and the closing phenylalanine or tryptophan. The D gene is left open where the match is weak. Size is omitted from some rows. Given values are once, few, many or a class for expanded clones.

d_call	v_call	clone_size	j_call	cdr3_aa	cdr3_nt
.	TRBV14	.	TRBJ1-2	CASSPGEYGYTF	TGTGCCAGCAGCCCCGGAGAATATGGCTACACCTTC
.	TRBV7-9	.	TRBJ1-1	CASSFVRDTEAFF	TGTGCCAGCAGCTTCGTTCGGGACACTGAAGCTTTCTTT
.	TRBV7-2	.	TRBJ2-1	CASSLEGSSYNEQFF	TGTGCCAGCAGCTTAGAAGGGAGCTCCTACAATGAGCAGTTCTTC
TRBD1	TRBV7-2	.	TRBJ1-5	CASSLDPGGQGDQPQHF	TGTGCCAGCAGCTTAGACCCCGGCGGACAGGGGGACCAGCCCCAGCATTTT
.	TRBV29-1	.	TRBJ1-3	CSVTGTGNTIYF	TGCAGCGTTACCGGGACTGGAAACACCATATATTTT
TRBD1	TRBV5-6	few	TRBJ1-6	CASHQGASSPLHF	TGTGCCAGCCATCAGGGGGCATCCTCACCCCTCCACTTT
TRBD1	TRBV9	few	TRBJ2-7	CASSPRKGAEYEQYF	TGTGCCAGCAGCCCGCGAAAGGGGGCAGAGTACGAGCAGTACTTC
TRBD2	TRBV5-1	.	TRBJ2-3	CASGIGTITSTDTQYF	TGCGCCAGCGGAATAGGGACTATCACTAGCACAGATACGCAGTATTTT
TRBD2	TRBV6-1	.	TRBJ2-5	CASSEGLAGLQETQYF	TGTGCCAGCAGTGAAGGCCTAGCGGGACTCCAAGAGACCCAGTACTTC
TRBD2	TRBV5-1	.	TRBJ2-1	CASSTATSGNEQFF	TGCGCCAGCAGCACCGCGACTAGCGGCAATGAGCAGTTCTTC
TRBD2	TRBV9	.	TRBJ2-2	CASSPRTSGRAGELFF	TGTGCCAGCAGCCCCCGGACTAGCGGGAGGGCCGGGGAGCTGTTTTTT
.	TRBV28	.	TRBJ2-7	CASSFQGQGLSHEQYF	TGTGCCAGCAGCTTCCAGGGGCAGGGGTTATCCCACGAGCAGTACTTC
TRBD2	TRBV4-1	.	TRBJ2-1	CASARLAGNNEQFF	TGCGCCAGCGCGCGACTAGCGGGAAATAATGAGCAGTTCTTC
.	TRBV7-6	.	TRBJ1-4	CASSAQGHGEKLFF	TGTGCCAGCAGCGCCCAGGGCCACGGTGAAAAACTGTTTTTT
TRBD2	TRBV18	once	TRBJ2-7	CASSPQGGSFYEQYF	TGTGCCAGCTCACCCCAGGGAGGGTCGTTCTACGAGCAGTACTTC
TRBD1	TRBV7-9	.	TRBJ1-4	CASSLATGSNEKLFF	TGTGCCAGCAGCTTAGCGACAGGGTCTAATGAAAAACTGTTTTTT
TRBD2	TRBV15	.	TRBJ2-1	CATRVLSGKNPNEQFF	TGTGCCACCAGGGTCCTTAGCGGGAAAAACCCCAATGAGCAGTTCTTC
.	TRBV28	once	TRBJ2-2	CASIKNTGELFF	TGTGCCAGCATTAAAAACACCGGGGAGCTGTTTTTT
.	TRBV7-2	once	TRBJ2-1	CASSQGDYNEQFF	TGTGCCAGCAGCCAAGGGGACTACAATGAGCAGTTCTTC
.	TRBV5-4	.	TRBJ2-7	CASSLAPYF	TGTGCCAGCAGCTTGGCCCCGTACTTC
.	TRBV5-1	.	TRBJ2-2	CASSNSGSSTGELFF	TGCGCCAGCAGTAATTCAGGGTCGAGCACCGGGGAGCTGTTTTTT
.	TRBV5-6	.	TRBJ1-5	CASSLGDQPQHF	TGTGCCAGCAGCTTGGGGGATCAGCCCCAGCATTTT
.	TRBV4-3	.	TRBJ2-5	CASSLGLAETQYF	TGCGCCAGCAGCCTGGGGCTCGCAGAGACCCAGTACTTC